The sequence of this T cell receptor (beta chain) was determined in a study of CXCR3-negative and CXCR3-positive naive CD8 T cells. Whole-study context: Some 130 million TRB reads were obtained overall (about 1.5 +/- 0.3 million per library).

The method, 5' RACE with UMI labels, was used to prepare the TRB cDNA libraries. For each CDR3 protein, TCRdb gives one entry from its re-call of the 5' RACE reads, without DNA. The repertoire table contains fewer than 90,000 distinct CDR3 sequences. This CDR3 is built from 13 residues. CDR1 is SSHAT, CDR2 FNYEAQ, per germline (reference sequence). Note on this clonotype: Its antigen remains unknown.

Study conclusions and caveats: CXCR3-positive naive cells carried more hydrophobic TRB CDR3s than CXCR3-negative naive cells did. TRBV-TRBJ usage matched between naive CXCR3-negative and CXCR3-positive cells but not between memory cells.

The chain is built from TRBV7-7 and TRBJ2-3. The source material was naive CXCR3+ CD8+ T cells from blood. Documented subset: CD45RO-CCR7+CD27+CD95- naive CD8+ T cells expressing CXCR3 (TNR3+). The sequence derives from a human donor in good health. Some clones in this sample may be carry-over from other donors' samples. The CDR3 here is CASSLESTDTQYF.